This is a list of T cell receptor beta chains from one sample in a study of cytomegalovirus exposure and HLA in healthy donors. The protocol was immunoSEQ multiplex PCR, while the TCRdb copy is restricted to in-frame clones and leaves out a portion. Of tens of thousands of clones listed, 95% to 97% were seen once; the top ten hold under 2.5%. The sequencing input was PBMCs. The receptor source for this set is a man aged 18 to 35 in good health and CMV-seronegative. Each CDR3 is given with its conserved first and last residue. A D gene is named only where the DNA matches it firmly. Some rows have no size entry. The others give once, few or many, or a class for an expanded clone.

clone_size	v_call	j_call	d_call	cdr3_aa	cdr3_nt
.	TRBV29-1	TRBJ2-7	.	CSVREPSYEQYF	TGCAGCGTACGAGAGCCTTCCTACGAGCAGTACTTC
few	TRBV10-3	TRBJ2-5	TRBD2	CATRTSGGEETQYF	TGTGCCACTCGGACTAGCGGGGGGGAAGAGACCCAGTACTTC
.	TRBV9	TRBJ2-7	TRBD2	CASSVASGRYEQYF	TGTGCCAGCAGCGTAGCTAGCGGGAGGTACGAGCAGTACTTC
.	TRBV28	TRBJ2-7	.	CASRTGTSPYEQYF	TGTGCCAGCAGGACAGGAACCAGTCCCTACGAGCAGTACTTC
.	TRBV30	TRBJ1-1	.	CAYTAIMNTEAFF	TGTGCCTATACAGCTATTATGAACACTGAAGCTTTCTTT
.	TRBV5-4	TRBJ2-5	TRBD1	CASSLIKSGRGPFQETQYF	TGTGCCAGCAGCTTGATTAAGTCAGGTAGGGGGCCATTCCAAGAGACCCAGTACTTC
.	TRBV5-1	TRBJ1-1	.	CASSLGVTALNTEAFF	TGCGCCAGCAGCTTGGGGGTGACAGCCTTGAACACTGAAGCTTTCTTT
.	TRBV7-8	TRBJ2-5	TRBD2	CASSQGREETQYF	TGTGCCAGCAGCCAAGGGAGGGAAGAGACCCAGTACTTC
.	TRBV5-6	TRBJ1-4	TRBD1	CASSLLTGGGEKLFF	TGTGCCAGCAGCTTGTTGACAGGGGGCGGCGAAAAACTGTTTTTT
.	TRBV18	TRBJ1-2	TRBD1	CASSPRQGDSYTF	TGTGCCAGCTCACCGCGACAGGGTGACAGCTACACCTTC
.	TRBV2	TRBJ1-2	.	CASSPGVYGYTF	TGTGCCAGCAGTCCCGGGGTGTATGGCTACACCTTC
.	TRBV7-9	TRBJ2-4	.	CASSSMSDIQYF	TGTGCCAGCAGCTCAATGAGCGACATTCAGTACTTC
.	TRBV5-1	TRBJ2-7	TRBD2	CASSFGNSGASSYEQYF	TGCGCCAGCAGCTTCGGGAATAGCGGGGCTAGCTCCTACGAGCAGTACTTC
.	TRBV5-6	TRBJ2-2	TRBD1	CASSLYRGSLDTGELFF	TGTGCCAGCAGCTTATACAGGGGATCATTGGACACCGGGGAGCTGTTTTTT
.	TRBV6-5	TRBJ1-3	.	CASSRERGNTIYF	TGTGCCAGCAGTCGCGAGCGTGGAAACACCATATATTTT
.	TRBV4-1	TRBJ2-7	TRBD1	CASSQWPTGTHEQYF	TGCGCCAGCAGCCAGTGGCCGACAGGGACCCACGAGCAGTACTTC
.	TRBV19	TRBJ2-7	TRBD1	CASSKNAQGAGNEQYF	TGTGCCAGTAGTAAAAACGCACAGGGGGCGGGGAACGAGCAGTACTTC
.	TRBV9	TRBJ2-1	TRBD2	CASGKGLASYEQFF	TGTGCCAGCGGTAAGGGACTAGCGAGCTATGAGCAGTTCTTC
.	TRBV6-5	TRBJ1-2	TRBD1	CASSLTGTGGYGYTF	TGTGCCAGCAGCCTCACAGGGACAGGGGGTTATGGCTACACCTTC
.	TRBV19	TRBJ2-2	.	CASSTVAVANTGELFF	TGTGCCAGTAGTACTGTAGCGGTTGCGAACACCGGGGAGCTGTTTTTT
.	TRBV11-3	TRBJ2-1	.	CASSSFQRKNEQFF	TGTGCCAGCAGCTCCTTCCAGCGTAAAAATGAGCAGTTCTTC
.	TRBV29-1	TRBJ2-6	.	CSVEDSVGGSGANVLTF	TGCAGCGTTGAAGATAGCGTAGGTGGCTCTGGGGCCAACGTCCTGACTTTC
.	TRBV7-9	TRBJ2-3	TRBD2	CASSPSGDRADTQYF	TGTGCCAGCAGCCCTAGCGGCGATAGGGCAGATACGCAGTATTTT
once	TRBV7-9	TRBJ2-3	TRBD2	CASSSTSGGGTDTQYF	TGTGCCAGCAGCTCGACTAGCGGGGGGGGCACAGATACGCAGTATTTT
.	TRBV4-1	TRBJ2-1	.	CASSPSYNEQFF	TGCGCCAGCAGCCCTTCCTACAATGAGCAGTTCTTC
.	TRBV14	TRBJ2-7	TRBD2	CASSQTGLAGGYEQYF	TGTGCCAGCAGCCAAACAGGACTAGCGGGAGGCTACGAGCAGTACTTC
.	TRBV2	TRBJ2-3	.	CASSLSGLGVTDTQYF	TGTGCCAGCAGTTTGTCGGGACTCGGGGTCACAGATACGCAGTATTTT
.	TRBV5-5	TRBJ2-3	.	CASSLEGLPTDTQYF	TGTGCCAGCAGCTTAGAGGGCCTACCCACAGATACGCAGTATTTT
.	TRBV25-1	TRBJ2-7	.	CASSAGHGYEQYF	TGTGCCAGCAGTGCGGGACACGGCTACGAGCAGTACTTC
.	TRBV7-6	TRBJ2-3	TRBD1	CASSGGAGQGGPDTQYF	TGTGCCAGCAGCGGCGGGGCGGGACAGGGGGGCCCAGATACGCAGTATTTT